These 14 T cell receptor beta chains originate from one sample sequenced in a study of T cell changes during pregnancy in multiple sclerosis. TCRdb's table, derived via immunoSEQ multiplex PCR, lists solely in-frame clones and lacks some. The sample carries more than 40,000 clones, about 94% recorded once. The sequenced sample was CD8+ T cells from peripheral blood mononuclear cells, obtained in the first trimester of pregnancy. These receptors all come from a female donor with multiple sclerosis, enrolled in a pregnancy study.

In nucleotides, the CDR3 is TGTGCCACCAGCAGTCTGACCGGAGGGAGCACTGAAGCTTTCTTT. Its protein is CATSSLTGGSTEAFF. The gene calls are TRBV15 and TRBJ1-1, with D hard to call. Germline CDR1 and CDR2: LNHNV and YYDKDF (reference sequence). V lost 3 bases and J 4 bases, leaving 15 bases between the germline ends. This CDR3 comprises 15 residues.

The chain joins TRBV2 to TRBJ1-4; D unresolved. The germline V gene has CDR1 SNHLY and CDR2 FYNNEI. The CDR3 contains 10 residues. V was clipped by 6 bases and J by 8 bases, with 4 bases between them. CDR3 nucleotides: TGTGCCAGCAGGGCCGAAAAACTGTTTTTT. This codes for CASRAEKLFF.

The V call is TRBV7-9, the J call TRBJ1-2; 8 nucleotides align to TRBD1. V shed 5 bases and J 3 bases; nucleotides not matched to a gene: 5. The CDR3 totals 14 residues. From germline, CDR1 is SEHNR and CDR2 FQNEAQ (reference sequence). CDR3 bases: TGTGCCAGCAGCCAGACAGGGGAGGACTATGGCTACACCTTC. This sequence encodes CASSQTGEDYGYTF.

V and J are TRBV6-5 and TRBJ2-1; possible D gene TRBD1, 6 bases. The CDR3 runs to 13 residues. Germline-derived CDR1 and CDR2 are MNHEY and SVGAGI. The germline V and J ends were trimmed by 4 bases and 4 bases, with 8 bases remaining between them. CDR3 nucleotides: TGTGCCAGCAGTTTACAGGGATACAATGAGCAGTTCTTC. It encodes CASSLQGYNEQFF.

The V and J genes are TRBV5-1 and TRBJ2-5, with TRBD1 matching over 12 bases. V was clipped by 2 bases and J by 2 bases; unmatched bases: 13. The CDR3 length is 19 residues. CDR1 and CDR2 from the germline V gene are SGHRS and YFSETQ. DNA for the CDR3: TGCGCCAGCAGCTTCCCCCAGCTTGGGACAGGGGGCCGACAAGAGACCCAGTACTTC. Protein sequence: CASSFPQLGTGGRQETQYF.

V gene TRBV9 combines with J gene TRBJ2-5; D perhaps matches TRBD1 (6 bases). CDR1 is SGDLS, CDR2 YYNGEE, per germline. CDR3 length: 14 amino acids. The germline V and J ends were trimmed by 0 bases and 5 bases, with 11 bases remaining between them. CDR3 protein: CASSVAPRGETQYF. The CDR3 DNA sequence: TGTGCCAGCAGCGTAGCTCCAAGGGGGGAGACCCAGTACTTC. Using reference TRBV9 and TRBJ2-5 for the parts outside the CDR3, the full variable domain is DSGVTQTPKHLITATGQRVTLRCSPRSGDLSVYWYQQSLDQGLQFLIQYYNGEERAKGNILERFSAQQFPDLHSELNLSSLELGDSALYFCASSVAPRGETQYFGPGTRLLVL.

Only one count was recorded for this clone. This chain connects TRBV19 to TRBJ2-2; TRBD1 is a possible D gene (5 bases). Germline V gene lookup returns CDR1 LNHDA and CDR2 SQIVND (reference sequence). Between the trimmed V and J ends, which lost 1 base and 3 bases, there was a span of 9 bases. The CDR3 extends over 15 amino acids. The CDR3 nucleotides are TGTGCCAGTAGTATAGTAGCAGGGTACACCGGGGAGCTGTTTTTT. It translates to CASSIVAGYTGELFF.

This clone has a single count. This rearrangement joins TRBV9 to TRBJ2-1; 8 positions agree with TRBD2. The germline V gene encodes CDR1 SGDLS and CDR2 YYNGEE. V was pared by 6 bases and J by 8 bases, with 7 bases of the junction left unmatched. This CDR3 region has 13 residues. The CDR3 DNA follows: TGTGCCAGCAATGAGCGGGAGTCGGATGAGCAGTTCTTC. This codes for CASNERESDEQFF. The complete variable domain, with remaining parts taken from reference TRBV9 and TRBJ2-1, reads DSGVTQTPKHLITATGQRVTLRCSPRSGDLSVYWYQQSLDQGLQFLIQYYNGEERAKGNILERFSAQQFPDLHSELNLSSLELGDSALYFCASNERESDEQFFGPGTRLTVL.

The rearrangement joins TRBV9 to TRBJ2-7; D perhaps matches TRBD1 (6 bases). Deletions cut 4 bases from V and 3 bases from J, with 23 bases between. Germline values: CDR1 SGDLS, CDR2 YYNGEE. CDR3 length: 17 residues. CDR3 sequence reads: CASSLRSSPGHNYEQYF. CDR3 sequence (DNA): TGTGCCAGCAGCCTCAGATCCTCACCGGGACATAACTACGAGCAGTACTTC. The full variable domain, completed using reference TRBV9 and TRBJ2-7, is DSGVTQTPKHLITATGQRVTLRCSPRSGDLSVYWYQQSLDQGLQFLIQYYNGEERAKGNILERFSAQQFPDLHSELNLSSLELGDSALYFCASSLRSSPGHNYEQYFGPGTRLTVT.

The chain couples TRBV27 to TRBJ2-2, with D tentatively TRBD1 (6 bases). V lost 8 bases to trimming and J lost 1 base, with 8 bases between them. The CDR3 sequence is 13 residues long. Per germline, CDR1 MNHEY and CDR2 SMNVEV (reference sequence). The CDR3 region has the DNA TGTGCCAGCTCGGACAGGAACACCGGGGAGCTGTTTTTT. It codes for CASSDRNTGELFF.

V gene TRBV5-1 combines with J gene TRBJ1-2; D gene uncertain. V was cut by 4 bases and J by 4 bases, with 14 bases left in between. The CDR3 is 14 residues long. The germline gives CDR1 SGHRS, CDR2 YFSETQ. The CDR3 is CASSVNLEGYGYTF. In DNA form, the CDR3 reads TGCGCCAGCAGCGTAAACTTAGAGGGCTATGGCTACACCTTC.

The chain employs TRBV15 and TRBJ1-2, with no clear D. Germline V CDR1 and CDR2: LNHNV, YYDKDF (reference sequence). The V and J ends lost 5 bases and 7 bases respectively, with 11 bases between them. This CDR3 comprises 12 residues. CDR3 protein: CATSPGSGGYTF. In DNA form, the CDR3 reads TGTGCCACCAGCCCGGGGAGCGGTGGCTACACCTTC.

This sequence joins TRBV19 and TRBJ2-7; a possible D gene is TRBD2 (6 bases). The V end was cut by 5 bases, the J end by 7 bases, with 15 bases between. Germline CDR1 and CDR2: LNHDA and SQIVND (reference sequence). This CDR3 comprises 13 residues. The CDR3 protein is CASSPGPAGEQYF. CDR3 nucleotide sequence: TGTGCCAGTAGTCCTGGGCCCGCGGGGGAGCAGTACTTC.

The chain carries TRBV4-2 and TRBJ2-2, with 8 nucleotides matching TRBD2. Per germline, CDR1 LGHNA and CDR2 YNFKEQ. This CDR3 has 17 amino acids. After removal of 1 base from V and 5 bases from J, the junction contained 9 bases not matched to a gene. The CDR3 protein is CASSQVSGSITTGELFF. CDR3 in DNA: TGTGCCAGCAGCCAAGTCAGCGGGAGCATCACGACCGGGGAGCTGTTTTTT.